Following are 26 T cell receptor beta chains from one sample sequenced in a study of T cell responses to AZD1222 COVID-19 vaccine. Libraries were prepared by immunoSEQ multiplex PCR; TCRdb keeps only in-frame clonotypes and omits some of them. Seen here are 70,000 to 95,000 clones, approximately 91% observed once, and the top ten hold about 7%. The input for sequencing was peripheral blood, taken 28 days after the second AZD1222 dose. All receptors come from an adult who received the AZD1222 COVID-19 vaccine.

This chain uses TRBV12-3 or TRBV12-4 with TRBJ2-7; tentative D call: TRBD2 (6 bases). V lost 4 bases, J lost 5 bases, and 12 bases lay in between. This CDR3 has 13 residues. This CDR3 is CASSSAWGDEQYF. In DNA form, the CDR3 reads TGTGCCAGCAGTTCCGCCTGGGGGGACGAGCAGTACTTC.

The chain employs TRBV5-4 and TRBJ2-3, with D possibly being TRBD2 (6 bases). Per the germline V gene, CDR1 is SGHNT and CDR2 is YYREEE (reference sequence). The V gene lost 6 bases and the J gene lost 2 bases, with 19 bases spanning the gap. The CDR3 consists of 16 residues. The CDR3 DNA reads as TGTGCCAGCACCGCGGGACCCCGGGCACTCACAGATACGCAGTATTTT. Residues: CASTAGPRALTDTQYF.

The chain carries TRBV12-3 or TRBV12-4 and TRBJ1-5; no definite D call. The CDR3 loop spans 13 amino acids. Deletions cut 5 bases from V and 5 bases from J, with 10 bases between. The CDR3 loop reads CASSTRVYQPQHF. The CDR3 DNA sequence: TGTGCCAGCAGTACTAGAGTATATCAGCCCCAGCATTTT.

The rearrangement joins TRBV19 to TRBJ2-7; a possible D gene is TRBD1 (6 bases). This CDR3 contains 15 residues. The V gene's germline CDR1 is LNHDA and CDR2 SQIVND (reference sequence). Trimming cost V 4 bases and J 3 bases, with 16 bases left between them. CDR3: CASSTTPDSYYEQYF. CDR3 bases: TGTGCCAGTAGTACCACTCCGGACAGTTACTACGAGCAGTACTTC.

The CDR3 is CASSLGASGRPSETQYF. The CDR3 DNA is TGTGCCAGCAGCTTAGGCGCTAGCGGGAGGCCAAGTGAGACCCAGTACTTC. The chain combines TRBV7-2 with TRBJ2-5; 11 nucleotides agree with TRBD2. This CDR3 is built from 17 residues. With V trimmed by 1 base and J by 5 bases, 9 bases remained unmatched. CDR1 SGHTA and CDR2 FQGNSA come from the germline V gene.

This rearrangement joins TRBV11-2 to TRBJ2-7, with TRBD1 matching over 7 bases. The length of the CDR3 is 16 residues. V shed 5 bases and J 3 bases; nucleotides not matched to a gene: 13. CDR1 is SGHAT and CDR2 is FQNNGV in the germline V gene. Here the CDR3 reads CASSPNKRTGGYEQYF. The CDR3 region has the DNA TGTGCCAGCAGCCCGAACAAAAGGACAGGAGGCTACGAGCAGTACTTC.

The gene calls are TRBV19 and TRBJ2-3; the match to TRBD1 covers 9 bases. Germline V CDR1 and CDR2: LNHDA, SQIVND (reference sequence). Trimming took 5 bases from V and 6 from J; bases not matched to a gene: 9. The CDR3 sequence is 15 residues long. The CDR3 protein is CASSPHRGLGDTQYF. For the CDR3, the DNA is TGTGCCAGTAGTCCCCACAGGGGGCTCGGGGATACGCAGTATTTT.

This CDR3 is CASSYSSYEQYF. The DNA of the CDR3 is TGTGCCAGCAGCTACAGCTCCTACGAGCAGTACTTC. The gene calls are TRBV5-4 and TRBJ2-7, with D uncertain. The V gene lost 3 bases and the J gene lost 0 bases, with 4 bases spanning the gap. CDR1 is SGHNT, CDR2 YYREEE, per germline (reference sequence). CDR3 length: 12 amino acids.

The chain joins TRBV19 to TRBJ2-2; D gene uncertain. Looked up from germline, CDR1 is LNHDA and CDR2 is SQIVND (reference sequence). This CDR3 spans 14 amino acids. The germline V and J ends were trimmed by 4 bases and 3 bases, with 9 bases remaining between them. The CDR3 nucleotides are TGTGCCAGTAGTAGATCCATCGACACCGGGGAGCTGTTTTTT. This codes for CASSRSIDTGELFF.

The chain recombines TRBV7-9 with TRBJ1-3; D not certain. Trimming removed 1 base from V and 8 bases from J, with 9 bases in between. CDR1 and CDR2 (germline): SEHNR, FQNEAQ (reference sequence). The CDR3 runs to 13 residues. CDR3 sequence: CASSLVGEDTIYF. The CDR3 nucleotides read TGTGCCAGCAGCTTAGTCGGCGAGGACACCATATATTTT.

The CDR3 region is CASSDTDPSRTEAFF. CDR3 sequence (DNA): TGTGCCAGCAGCGATACGGACCCTTCTAGAACTGAAGCTTTCTTT. V usage is TRBV6-5 and J usage is TRBJ1-1; D is unresolved. Trimming took 6 bases from V and 5 from J, leaving 19 bases between them. The germline V gene encodes CDR1 MNHEY and CDR2 SVGAGI. CDR3 length: 15 residues.

This clone was detected only a few times. This chain connects TRBV3-1 (or the pseudogene TRBV3-2) to TRBJ2-2; 12 bases line up with TRBD2. This CDR3 spans 16 amino acids. Per the germline V gene, CDR1 is LGHDT and CDR2 is YNNKEL (reference sequence). V shed 3 bases and J 2 bases; nucleotides not matched to a gene: 1. In nucleotides, the CDR3 is TGTGCCAGCAGCCAGACTAGCGGGAGAAACACCGGGGAGCTGTTTTTT. This codes for CASSQTSGRNTGELFF.

The gene calls are TRBV28 and TRBJ2-7; perhaps TRBD1 as D (5 bases). This CDR3 is 13 amino acids long. V lost 2 bases and J 4 bases, leaving 9 bases between the germline ends. Per the germline V gene, CDR1 is MDHEN and CDR2 is SYDVKM. The CDR3: CASSLDQGYEQYF. The CDR3 nucleotides are TGTGCCAGCAGTTTAGATCAGGGATACGAGCAGTACTTC.

CDR3 coding DNA: TGTGCCAGTAGTATCGGCGGGGACCAAGAGACCCAGTACTTC. Translated: CASSIGGDQETQYF. V gene TRBV19 combines with J gene TRBJ2-5; weak D call: TRBD2 (6 bases). The germline CDR1 and CDR2 sequences are LNHDA and SQIVND (reference sequence). The CDR3 is 14 residues long. Trimming left V 3 bases short and J 0 bases short, with 8 bases between.

This clone showed up just once. The genes are TRBV2 and TRBJ2-5; 7 bases line up with TRBD2. Looked up from germline, CDR1 is SNHLY and CDR2 is FYNNEI. Germline trimming cut 3 bases from V and 1 base from J; bases unmatched to any gene: 5. The CDR3 sequence is 15 residues long. The CDR3, as DNA: TGTGCCAGCAGTGAGTCCCTAGCGGCCCAAGAGACCCAGTACTTC. Translating it yields CASSESLAAQETQYF.

V and J are TRBV18 and TRBJ2-3, with TRBD2 matching over 8 bases. The J segment lost 0 bases and the V segment lost 6 bases, leaving 14 bases of the junction unmatched. The CDR3 loop spans 18 amino acids. Germline-derived CDR1 and CDR2 are KGHSH and LQKENI. The CDR3 spells CASSRISVRGRSTDTQYF. CDR3 in DNA: TGTGCCAGCTCGCGTATTTCAGTCCGCGGGAGGAGCACAGATACGCAGTATTTT.

The chain carries TRBV7-8 and TRBJ1-4, with D maybe TRBD1 (5 bases). Germline CDR1 and CDR2: SGHVS and FQNEAQ. The ends were cut back, 2 bases at V and 3 bases at J, with 13 bases in the middle. The CDR3 loop spans 16 amino acids. The DNA of the CDR3 is TGTGCCAGCAGCTTATACGTGGGGGGAGCTAATGAAAAACTGTTTTTT. Translation gives CASSLYVGGANEKLFF.

This chain links TRBV4-1 with TRBJ2-7, with a tentative D call TRBD1 (6 bases). CDR1 is MGHRA and CDR2 is YSYEKL in the germline V gene. The CDR3 loop spans 17 amino acids. The V and J ends lost 0 bases and 6 bases respectively, with 21 bases between them. This CDR3 is CASSQDGIGAGAGEQYF. As DNA, the CDR3 is TGCGCCAGCAGCCAAGATGGTATCGGAGCAGGGGCCGGCGAGCAGTACTTC.

The CDR3 nucleotides are TGTGCCAGCAGCTTAAAGTTAGGGCGGGAGATGAAAGATACGCAGTATTTT. This codes for CASSLKLGREMKDTQYF. This chain connects TRBV11-2 to TRBJ2-3, with 7 positions matching TRBD2. Trimming cost V 2 bases and J 5 bases; bases outside gene matches: 13. CDR1 and CDR2 from the germline V gene are SGHAT and FQNNGV. This CDR3 is 17 amino acids long.

The chain has TRBV6-4 and TRBJ2-1; TRBD1 or TRBD2 may be the D gene (5 bases each). The CDR3 consists of 16 residues. The V end was cut by 3 bases, the J end by 4 bases, with 16 bases between. Germline V CDR1 and CDR2: MRHNA, SNTAGT. The CDR3 here is CASSERIGATYNEQFF. In DNA, the CDR3 is TGTGCCAGCAGTGAACGCATCGGGGCTACTTACAATGAGCAGTTCTTC.

The chain is built from TRBV28 and TRBJ1-2, with 9 bases that match TRBD1. The CDR3 has 15 residues. Germline V gene data show CDR1 as MDHEN and CDR2 as SYDVKM. V shed 5 bases and J 2 bases; nucleotides not matched to a gene: 6. DNA of the CDR3: TGTGCCAGCAGTCCTACCGGGACAGGGAACTATGGCTACACCTTC. Translating gives CASSPTGTGNYGYTF.

The V gene is TRBV6-5, the J gene TRBJ1-3, with 7 bases lining up with TRBD1. The germline V gene has CDR1 MNHEY and CDR2 SVGAGI. J lost 2 bases, V lost 2 bases, and 3 bases had no gene match. The CDR3 contains 15 residues. The CDR3 nucleotides are TGTGCCAGCAGTTACCGAGGGACAGCTGGAAACACCATATATTTT. Translation gives CASSYRGTAGNTIYF.

The chain couples TRBV11-3 to TRBJ2-7; perhaps TRBD2 as D (5 bases). V shed 5 bases and J shed 5 bases, with 10 bases lying between them. Germline V gene data show CDR1 as SGHNT and CDR2 as YENEEA. The CDR3 is 12 amino acids. The CDR3 region is CASSPPSHEQYF. CDR3 nucleotide sequence: TGTGCCAGCAGCCCTCCTAGCCACGAGCAGTACTTC.

This clone was observed a handful of times. The V call is TRBV5-1, the J call TRBJ1-2, with 9 bases fitting TRBD1. CDR1 is SGHRS and CDR2 is YFSETQ in the germline V gene. V was pared by 4 bases and J by 6 bases, with 19 bases of the junction left unmatched. The CDR3 length is 18 residues. The CDR3 reads CASSLGQGTMGGYHGYTF. CDR3 coding DNA: TGCGCCAGCAGCCTGGGACAGGGCACAATGGGCGGGTACCATGGCTACACCTTC.

The rearrangement links TRBV3-1 (or the pseudogene TRBV3-2) to TRBJ2-6; TRBD2 matches 8 bases. The V segment lost 4 bases and the J segment 0 bases; nucleotides outside the gene matches: 11. This CDR3 spans 19 amino acids. Germline loops: CDR1 LGHDT, CDR2 YNNKEL (reference sequence). Here the CDR3 reads CASSLVSAGGPSGANVLTF. DNA for the CDR3: TGTGCCAGCAGCCTCGTTTCTGCGGGAGGACCCTCTGGGGCCAACGTCCTGACTTTC.

This chain connects TRBV19 to TRBJ1-1; TRBD1 agrees at 10 bases. The V and J ends lost 3 bases and 1 base, in that order; junction bases with no gene match: 5. Germline V gives CDR1 LNHDA, CDR2 SQIVND (reference sequence). This CDR3 is 16 amino acids long. In nucleotides, the CDR3 is TGTGCCAGTAGTATCGACAGGGGGCGGAGGAACACTGAAGCTTTCTTT. Translating it yields CASSIDRGRRNTEAFF.